One and the same sample provided the 4 T cell receptor beta chains below, sequenced in a study of blood T cell repertoires in COVID-19. Some clones are missing from TCRdb's copy, which holds only in-frame ones; the method was immunoSEQ multiplex PCR. The top ten hold less than 15% of the sample, which has roughly 42,000 clones, approximately 81% seen once. Sequenced: peripheral blood. The receptors originated from a woman in her seventies in a cohort sampled during active COVID-19.

The rearrangement links TRBV7-3 to TRBJ1-3; 10 nucleotides align to TRBD1. CDR1 SGHTA and CDR2 FQGTGA come from the germline V gene. Germline trimming cut 8 bases from V and 2 bases from J; bases unmatched to any gene: 6. The CDR3 has 15 amino acids. Here the CDR3 DNA reads TGTGCCAGCTCCCCGACAGGGGGCCCTGGAAACACCATATATTTT. Translated, it gives CASSPTGGPGNTIYF. Combining the CDR3 with reference TRBV7-3 and TRBJ1-3 gives the whole variable domain GAGVSQTPSNKVTEKGKYVELRCDPISGHTALYWYRQSLGQGPEFLIYFQGTGAADDSGLPNDRFFAVRPEGSVSTLKIQRTERGDSAVYLCASSPTGGPGNTIYFGEGSWLTVV.

The J gene is TRBJ1-2, the V gene TRBV28; TRBD1 agrees at 8 bases. V was clipped by 6 bases and J by 6 bases; unmatched bases: 6. The CDR3 totals 13 residues. Germline CDR1 is MDHEN and CDR2 is SYDVKM. The CDR3 nucleotides are TGTGCCAGCAGAGGACAGGGACGAGATGGCTACACCTTC. Translated, it gives CASRGQGRDGYTF.

The rearrangement uses TRBV24-1 and TRBJ1-2, with 8 bases fitting TRBD1. The J segment lost 4 bases and the V segment lost 3 bases, leaving 0 bases of the junction unmatched. This CDR3 spans 13 amino acids. Per the germline V gene, CDR1 is KGHDR and CDR2 is SFDVKD. This CDR3 reads CATSDTGGYGYTF. DNA of the CDR3: TGTGCCACCAGTGATACAGGGGGCTATGGCTACACCTTC.

The V call is TRBV28, the J call TRBJ1-5; maybe TRBD1 (6 bases). Germline CDR1 is MDHEN and CDR2 is SYDVKM. The CDR3 has 15 amino acids. The V end lost 5 bases, the J end lost 3 bases, and 14 bases lay between the germline ends. CDR3 coding DNA: TGTGCCAGCAGTAGGGGGGGGTATAACAATCAGCCCCAGCATTTT. As protein: CASSRGGYNNQPQHF.